A selection of T cell receptor beta chains follows, all from one sample in a study of CD8 T cells in Susac syndrome. TCRdb used MiXCR to reprocess the immunoSEQ multiplex PCR reads, holding one entry per CDR3 protein. The sample contains over 350,000 distinct CDR3 sequences, around 83% of which appear only once. The sequenced sample consisted of CD8+ T cells from PBMCs. The origin of the receptors is a human donor with multiple sclerosis. Both conserved end residues are part of each CDR3. A D gene is named only where the DNA matches it firmly. Clone size appears in some rows only: once, few, many, or a class for an expanded clone.

clone_size,d_call,j_call,v_call,cdr3_nt,cdr3_aa
NA,NA,TRBJ2-7,TRBV2,TGTGCCAGCAGTGTAGAGGCGGGGCCGCCCCCCTACGAGCAGTACTTC,CASSVEAGPPPYEQYF
NA,NA,TRBJ2-7,TRBV7-6,TGTGCCAGCAGCCCCTTAGTCGACCTGGAAGAGCAGTACTTC,CASSPLVDLEEQYF
NA,NA,TRBJ2-5,TRBV6-5,TGTGCCAGCAGTTACTTCCCGGAGGGAGAGACCCAGTACTTC,CASSYFPEGETQYF
NA,NA,TRBJ1-4,TRBV7-2,TGTGCCAGCAGCCCGGCGGGGGGGGGAAATGAAAAACTGTTTTTT,CASSPAGGGNEKLFF
once,NA,TRBJ2-7,TRBV27,TGTGCCAGCGGGTTCGGGGAGGTTAGCGGTGGGCAGTACTTC,CASGFGEVSGGQYF
NA,NA,TRBJ1-1,TRBV10-1,TGCGCCAGCAGTGAACTACAGGGCATGAACACTGAAGCTTTCTTT,CASSELQGMNTEAFF
NA,TRBD1,TRBJ2-1,TRBV6-5,TGTGCCAGCAGTTACGGGCAGGGGGTCTACAATGAGCAGTTCTTC,CASSYGQGVYNEQFF
NA,TRBD2,TRBJ2-7,TRBV27,TGTGCCAGCAGTCCGTCGGGACTAGCCTACGAGCAGTACTTC,CASSPSGLAYEQYF
few,NA,TRBJ1-1,TRBV14,TGTGCCAGCAGCGATAACTTTTTAGAAGGGGCGAACACTGAAGCTTTCTTT,CASSDNFLEGANTEAFF
NA,TRBD1,TRBJ1-3,TRBV12-3/TRBV12-4,TGTGCCAGCAGTCAGACAGGGGCCCAAATTGGAAACACCATATATTTT,CASSQTGAQIGNTIYF
NA,TRBD1,TRBJ1-2,TRBV5-5,TGTGCCAGCAGCTTGTTCTCAGGGGGAGGATATGGCTACACCTTC,CASSLFSGGGYGYTF
NA,TRBD1,TRBJ1-5,TRBV4-1,TGCGCCAGCAGCCAAGAAGACAGGGGGCATCAGCCCCAGCATTTT,CASSQEDRGHQPQHF
NA,TRBD1,TRBJ2-1,TRBV24-1,TGTGCCACCAGTGATCGGGACAGGGGAACGGATGAGCAGTTCTTC,CATSDRDRGTDEQFF
NA,NA,TRBJ1-2,TRBV15,TGTGCCACCAGCAGAGATGTTGAGGGGCGAGGCTACACCTTC,CATSRDVEGRGYTF
NA,NA,TRBJ2-2,TRBV27,TGTGCCAGCAGTTTAAGCGGGTTTCTGGATCCTCCGATCGGGGAGCTGTTTTTT,CASSLSGFLDPPIGELFF
NA,NA,TRBJ2-2,TRBV6-1,TGTGCCAGCAGTGAAGGGCAGGGGCACGGGGAGCTGTTTTTT,CASSEGQGHGELFF
NA,NA,TRBJ2-2,TRBV19,TGTGCCAGTAGAACAGGGCGAACCGGGGAGCTGTTTTTT,CASRTGRTGELFF
few,TRBD1,TRBJ1-2,TRBV14,TGTGCCAGCAGCCAAACCCGACAGGGGGCTCGGAGTGGCTACACCTTC,CASSQTRQGARSGYTF
few,NA,TRBJ2-3,TRBV2,TGTGCCAGCAGTGCTGGTGGCACAGATACGCAGTATTTT,CASSAGGTDTQYF
NA,NA,TRBJ1-1,TRBV9,TGTGCCAGCAGCGTATCCCCTTCAGGGGACCCTGAAGCTTTCTTT,CASSVSPSGDPEAFF
NA,NA,TRBJ1-1,TRBV4-1,TGCGCCAGCAGCGATACGGCCGGGGTTAACATGAACACTGAAGCTTTCTTT,CASSDTAGVNMNTEAFF
NA,TRBD2,TRBJ2-3,TRBV6-2/TRBV6-3,TGTGCCAGCAGTTACTCGAGGGAGCCTTTAGACGGGGGGTCGGGCCCGGATACGCAGTATTTT,CASSYSREPLDGGSGPDTQYF
NA,TRBD2,TRBJ2-7,TRBV28,TGTGCCAGCAGTTTAAGGGATAGCGGGTCCCACGAGCAGTACTTC,CASSLRDSGSHEQYF
NA,NA,TRBJ1-1,TRBV11-2,TGTGCCAGCAGCTTAGCCCAGGAGTACACTGAAGTTTTCTTT,CASSLAQEYTEVFF
NA,NA,TRBJ1-5,TRBV6-1,TGTGCCAGCAGTGAAAGCAGGGTGATCAATCAGCCCCAGCATTTT,CASSESRVINQPQHF
NA,NA,TRBJ2-7,TRBV7-9,TGTGCCAGCAGCTTAGCGTCCAGGGCCGAGCAGTACTTC,CASSLASRAEQYF
NA,NA,TRBJ2-2,TRBV5-1,TGCGCCAGCAGCTTGAATTGGCGGGGCTCCGGGGAGCTGTTTTTT,CASSLNWRGSGELFF
NA,NA,TRBJ2-7,TRBV27,TGTGCCAGCAGTTCAGGACAGTCGGGTGACGAGCAGTACTTC,CASSSGQSGDEQYF
NA,NA,TRBJ1-5,TRBV4-2,TGTGCCAGCAGCCAAGAATTAGGGGGGCGTCAGCCCCAGCATTTT,CASSQELGGRQPQHF
NA,NA,TRBJ1-1,TRBV5-1,TGCGCCAGCAGCTTTGACGAGGGACGGTCCACGAACACTGAAGCTTTCTTT,CASSFDEGRSTNTEAFF
NA,NA,TRBJ2-7,TRBV6-5,TGTGCCAGCAGCCCCACGGAGCGCTACGAGCAGTACTTC,CASSPTERYEQYF
NA,NA,TRBJ1-1,TRBV29-1,TGCAGCGTTGAAGTACGTGGGAACACTGAAGCTTTCTTT,CSVEVRGNTEAFF
NA,NA,TRBJ1-5,TRBV12-3/TRBV12-4,TGTGCCAGCAGCACAATCAAAAATCAGCCCCAGCATTTT,CASSTIKNQPQHF
NA,NA,TRBJ2-7,TRBV2,TGTGCCAGCAGTGATGTGGCGGCAGGCCTTTACGAGCAGTACTTC,CASSDVAAGLYEQYF
NA,TRBD1,TRBJ1-2,TRBV6-1,TGTGCCAGCCCCGTCCGAGGGGGCGATGGCTACACCTTC,CASPVRGGDGYTF
NA,TRBD1,TRBJ2-1,TRBV6-5,TGTGCCAGCAGTACGACAGGGTACCATGAGCAGTTCTTC,CASSTTGYHEQFF
NA,TRBD2,TRBJ2-5,TRBV28,TGTGCCAGCAGCCTGGTGCTAGCGGGAGTGGAGACCCAGTACTTC,CASSLVLAGVETQYF
NA,TRBD2,TRBJ2-7,TRBV27,TGTGCCAGCAGTTCGGGACTAGTAAAGTGGTACTTC,CASSSGLVKWYF
NA,TRBD2,TRBJ2-7,TRBV4-1,TGCGCCAGCAGCCAAGTACCGACTAGCGGGGAGGGGAGCGACGAGCAGTACTTC,CASSQVPTSGEGSDEQYF
NA,NA,TRBJ1-5,TRBV15,TGTGCCACCAGTGCTTGGGGTAATAGCAATCAGCCCCAGCATTTT,CATSAWGNSNQPQHF
NA,NA,TRBJ2-1,TRBV2,TGTGCCGCGGTAGGGCATGAGCAGTTCTTC,CAAVGHEQFF
once,TRBD1,TRBJ1-6,TRBV30,TGTGCCTGGAGTGGCCCCGGCAACAGGGGGCTGTCACCCCTCCACTTT,CAWSGPGNRGLSPLHF
NA,NA,TRBJ2-1,TRBV12-3/TRBV12-4,TGTGCCAGCAGTTTAGCTAGCTGGAGTGAGCAGTTCTTC,CASSLASWSEQFF
NA,NA,TRBJ2-7,TRBV4-1,TGCGCCAGCAGCCAAGACCCGGGAGCCAGCTACGAGCAGTACTTC,CASSQDPGASYEQYF
few,NA,TRBJ2-3,TRBV11-2,TGTGCCAGCAGATCACCGGCGGAAGCAGATACGCAGTATTTT,CASRSPAEADTQYF
NA,TRBD2,TRBJ2-1,TRBV7-6,TGTGCCAGCAGCTCGAGTCAGACTAGCGGGGTTAACAATGAGCAGTTCTTC,CASSSSQTSGVNNEQFF
NA,NA,TRBJ2-7,TRBV19,TGTGCCAGTAACGAAGGCGACTCCTACGAGCAGTACTTC,CASNEGDSYEQYF
NA,NA,TRBJ2-7,TRBV28,TGTGCCAGCAGTTCACGACAGGCCAAGCCGCCGTACGAGCAGTACTTC,CASSSRQAKPPYEQYF
few,TRBD2,TRBJ2-1,TRBV10-3,TGTGCCATCAGTGAGTCGACAACTAGCGGGTACAATGAGCAGTTCTTC,CAISESTTSGYNEQFF
NA,NA,TRBJ2-3,TRBV7-9,TGTGCCAGCAGTTTAAGGATCTCCGAGGGCACAGATACGCAGTATTTT,CASSLRISEGTDTQYF
NA,NA,TRBJ1-2,TRBV6-5,TGTGCCAGCACCTTTATGCTGGGCTCCGCTATGCGCTACACCTTC,CASTFMLGSAMRYTF
NA,NA,TRBJ2-5,TRBV6-1,TGTGCCAGCAGTGAGGACGGGGAGGTCGAGACCCAGTACTTC,CASSEDGEVETQYF
NA,TRBD1,TRBJ1-1,TRBV27,TGTGCCAGCCGAGAGACAGGGGTTATTGAAGCTTTCTTT,CASRETGVIEAFF
many,TRBD2,TRBJ2-1,TRBV7-2,TGTGCCAGCAGCTTAGCTAGCGGGGCCAGCTTCAGATACAATGAGCAGTTCTTC,CASSLASGASFRYNEQFF
NA,TRBD1,TRBJ2-7,TRBV2,TGTGCCAGCAATGGGGTAGGGGACAGGGAGAATCCGTACGAGCAGTACTTC,CASNGVGDRENPYEQYF